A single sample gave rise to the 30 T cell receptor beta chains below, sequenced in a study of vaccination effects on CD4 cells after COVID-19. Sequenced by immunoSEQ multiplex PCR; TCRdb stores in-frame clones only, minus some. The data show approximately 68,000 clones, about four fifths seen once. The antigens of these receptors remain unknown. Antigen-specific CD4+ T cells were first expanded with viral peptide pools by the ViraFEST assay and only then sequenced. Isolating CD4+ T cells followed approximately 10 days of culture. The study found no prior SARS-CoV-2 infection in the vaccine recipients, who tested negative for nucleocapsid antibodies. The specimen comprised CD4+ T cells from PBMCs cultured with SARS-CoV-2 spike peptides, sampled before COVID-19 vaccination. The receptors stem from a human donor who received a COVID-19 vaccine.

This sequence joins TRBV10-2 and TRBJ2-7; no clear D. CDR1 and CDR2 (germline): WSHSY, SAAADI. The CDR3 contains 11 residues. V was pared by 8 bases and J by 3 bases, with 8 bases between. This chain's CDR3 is CASGSGYEQYV. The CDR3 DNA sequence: TGCGCCAGCGGGTCGGGCTACGAGCAGTACGTC.

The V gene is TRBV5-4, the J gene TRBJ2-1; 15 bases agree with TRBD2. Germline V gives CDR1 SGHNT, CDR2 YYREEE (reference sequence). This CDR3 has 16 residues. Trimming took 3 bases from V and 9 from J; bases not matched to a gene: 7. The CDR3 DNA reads TGTGCCAGCAGCTCTCCGGGACTAGCGGGGGGCGGTGAGCAGTTCTTC. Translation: CASSSPGLAGGGEQFF.

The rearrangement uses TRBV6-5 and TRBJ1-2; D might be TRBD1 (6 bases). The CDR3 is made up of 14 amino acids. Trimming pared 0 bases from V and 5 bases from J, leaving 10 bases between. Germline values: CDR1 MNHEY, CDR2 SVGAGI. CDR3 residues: CASSYSPQGYGYTF. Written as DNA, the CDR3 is TGTGCCAGCAGTTACTCCCCACAGGGATATGGCTACACCTTC.

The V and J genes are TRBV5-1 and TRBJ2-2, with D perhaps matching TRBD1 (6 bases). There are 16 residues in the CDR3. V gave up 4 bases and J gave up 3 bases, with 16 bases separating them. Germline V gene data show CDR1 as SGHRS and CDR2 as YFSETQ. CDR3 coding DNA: TGCGCCAGCAGCCTTGGTTGGGGGCGCGACACCGGGGAGCTGTTTTTT. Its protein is CASSLGWGRDTGELFF.

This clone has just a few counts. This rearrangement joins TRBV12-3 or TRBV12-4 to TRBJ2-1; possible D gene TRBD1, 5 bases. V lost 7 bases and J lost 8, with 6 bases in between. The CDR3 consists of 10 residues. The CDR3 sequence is CASKQDEQFF. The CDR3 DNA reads TGTGCCAGCAAACAGGATGAGCAGTTCTTC.

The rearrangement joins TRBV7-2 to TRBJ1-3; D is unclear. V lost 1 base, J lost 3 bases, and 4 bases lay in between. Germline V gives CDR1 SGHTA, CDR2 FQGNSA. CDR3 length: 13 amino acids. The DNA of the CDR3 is TGTGCCAGCAGCTTAGGAGTTGGAAACACCATATATTTT. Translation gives CASSLGVGNTIYF.

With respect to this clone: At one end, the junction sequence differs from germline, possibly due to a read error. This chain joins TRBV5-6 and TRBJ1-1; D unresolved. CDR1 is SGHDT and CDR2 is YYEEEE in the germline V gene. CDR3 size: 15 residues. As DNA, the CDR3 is TGTGCCAGCAGCGCCTATGCCAGAAAGAACACTGAAACTTTCTTT. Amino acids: CASSAYARKNTETFF.

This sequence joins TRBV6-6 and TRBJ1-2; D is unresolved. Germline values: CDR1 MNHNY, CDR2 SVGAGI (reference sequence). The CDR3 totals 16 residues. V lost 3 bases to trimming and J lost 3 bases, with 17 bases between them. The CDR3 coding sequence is TGTGCCAGCAGTTATAGGCGGTCCCGTGTTGACTATGGCTACACCTTC. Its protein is CASSYRRSRVDYGYTF.

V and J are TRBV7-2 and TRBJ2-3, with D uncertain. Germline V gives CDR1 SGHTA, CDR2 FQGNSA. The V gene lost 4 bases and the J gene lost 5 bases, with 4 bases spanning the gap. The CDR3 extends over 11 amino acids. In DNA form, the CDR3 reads TGTGCCAGCAGCTACGGAGATACGCAGTATTTT. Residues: CASSYGDTQYF.

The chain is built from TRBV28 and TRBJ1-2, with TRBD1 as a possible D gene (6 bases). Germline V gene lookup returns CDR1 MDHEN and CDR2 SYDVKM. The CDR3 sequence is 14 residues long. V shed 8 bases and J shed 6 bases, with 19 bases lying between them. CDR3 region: CASLEGGDIHGYTF. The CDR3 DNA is TGTGCCAGCTTGGAGGGGGGGGATATACATGGCTACACCTTC.

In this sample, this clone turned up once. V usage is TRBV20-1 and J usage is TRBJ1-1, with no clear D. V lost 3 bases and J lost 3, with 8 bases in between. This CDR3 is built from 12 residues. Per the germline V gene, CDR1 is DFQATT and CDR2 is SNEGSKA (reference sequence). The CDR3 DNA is TGCAGTGCTAGTATGGCCTACACTGAAGCTTTCTTT. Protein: CSASMAYTEAFF.

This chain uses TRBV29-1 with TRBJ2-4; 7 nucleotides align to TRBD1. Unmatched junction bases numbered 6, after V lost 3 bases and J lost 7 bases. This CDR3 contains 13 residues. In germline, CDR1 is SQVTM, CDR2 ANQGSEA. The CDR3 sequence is CSVERGQFNIQYF. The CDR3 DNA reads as TGCAGCGTTGAGAGGGGACAGTTTAACATTCAGTACTTC.

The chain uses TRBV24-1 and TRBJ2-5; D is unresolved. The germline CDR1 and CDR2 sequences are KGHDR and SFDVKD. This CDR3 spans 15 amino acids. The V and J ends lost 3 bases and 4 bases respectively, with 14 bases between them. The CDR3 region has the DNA TGTGCCACCAGTGATCCGAGTGGGTCCGGAGAGACCCAGTACTTC. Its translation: CATSDPSGSGETQYF.

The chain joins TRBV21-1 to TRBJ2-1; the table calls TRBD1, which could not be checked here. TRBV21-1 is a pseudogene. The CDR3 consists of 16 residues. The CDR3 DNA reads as TGTGCCAGCAGATCCCACCTAGACAGCCTCTACAATGAGCAGTTCTTC. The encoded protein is CASRSHLDSLYNEQFF.

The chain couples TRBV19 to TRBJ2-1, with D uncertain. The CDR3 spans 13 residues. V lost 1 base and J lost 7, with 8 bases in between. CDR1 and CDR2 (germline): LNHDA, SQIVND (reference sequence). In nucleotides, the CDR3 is TGTGCCAGTAGTATAGGGCGGTCGAATGAGCAGTTCTTC. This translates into CASSIGRSNEQFF.

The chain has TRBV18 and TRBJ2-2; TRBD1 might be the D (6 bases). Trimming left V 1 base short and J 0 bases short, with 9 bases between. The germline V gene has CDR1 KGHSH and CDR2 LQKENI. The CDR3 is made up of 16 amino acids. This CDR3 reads CASSPRQAANTGELFF. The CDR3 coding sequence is TGTGCCAGCTCACCACGACAGGCCGCGAACACCGGGGAGCTGTTTTTT.

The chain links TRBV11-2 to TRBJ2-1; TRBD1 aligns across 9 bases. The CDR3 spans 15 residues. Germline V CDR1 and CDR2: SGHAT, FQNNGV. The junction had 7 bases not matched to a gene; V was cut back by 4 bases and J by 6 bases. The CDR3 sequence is CASSSRTGVGNEQFF. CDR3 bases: TGTGCCAGCAGCTCTCGGACAGGGGTTGGCAATGAGCAGTTCTTC.

CDR3 DNA sequence: TGTGCCAGTAGGGACAGGGAGGCAAGTGAAGCTTTCTTT. It codes for CASRDREASEAFF. The rearrangement links TRBV19 to TRBJ1-1; 8 bases fit TRBD1. V dropped 6 bases and J dropped 7; count of bases not matched to a gene: 7. Germline CDR1 LNHDA, CDR2 SQIVND (reference sequence). The length of the CDR3 is 13 residues.

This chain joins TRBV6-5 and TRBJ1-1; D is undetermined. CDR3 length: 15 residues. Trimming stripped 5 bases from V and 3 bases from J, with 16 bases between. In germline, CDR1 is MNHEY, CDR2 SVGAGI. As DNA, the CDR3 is TGTGCCAGCAGTCCCAAAACCGACGGGTACACTGAAGCTTTCTTT. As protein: CASSPKTDGYTEAFF.

The CDR3 here is CASSHLTSGASTEAFF. The CDR3 DNA follows: TGCGCCAGCAGCCATCTTACGTCGGGTGCCAGCACTGAAGCTTTCTTT. J is TRBJ1-1 and V is TRBV5-1, with unresolved D. Trimming removed 4 bases at V and 4 bases at J, with 20 bases between. The germline gives CDR1 SGHRS, CDR2 YFSETQ. The CDR3 is made up of 16 amino acids. Together with reference TRBV5-1 and TRBJ1-1, the CDR3 gives the full variable domain: KAGVTQTPRYLIKTRGQQVTLSCSPISGHRSVSWYQQTPGQGLQFLFEYFSETQRNKGNFPGRFSGRQFSNSRSEMNVSTLELGDSALYLCASSHLTSGASTEAFFGQGTRLTVV.

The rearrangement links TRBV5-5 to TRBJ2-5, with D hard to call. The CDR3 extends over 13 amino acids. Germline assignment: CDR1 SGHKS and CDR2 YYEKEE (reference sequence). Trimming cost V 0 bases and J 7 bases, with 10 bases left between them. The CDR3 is CASSLGGIGTQYF. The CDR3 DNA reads TGTGCCAGCAGCTTGGGTGGTATAGGGACCCAGTACTTC. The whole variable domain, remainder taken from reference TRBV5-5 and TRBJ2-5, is DAGVTQSPTHLIKTRGQQVTLRCSPISGHKSVSWYQQVLGQGPQFIFQYYEKEERGRGNFPDRFSARQFPNYSSELNVNALLLGDSALYLCASSLGGIGTQYFGPGTRLLVL.

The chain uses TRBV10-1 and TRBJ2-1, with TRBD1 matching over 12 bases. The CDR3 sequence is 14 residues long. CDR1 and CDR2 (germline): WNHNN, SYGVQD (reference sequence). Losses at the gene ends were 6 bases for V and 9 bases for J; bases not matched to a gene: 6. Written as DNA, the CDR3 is TGCGCCAGCAGGGGGGGACAGGGGGCCTCTGAGCAGTTCTTC. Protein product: CASRGGQGASEQFF.

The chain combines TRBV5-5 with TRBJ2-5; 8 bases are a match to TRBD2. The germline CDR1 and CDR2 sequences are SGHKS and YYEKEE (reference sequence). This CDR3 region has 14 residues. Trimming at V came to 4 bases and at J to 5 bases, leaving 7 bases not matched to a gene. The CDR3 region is CASSVGGGEETQYF. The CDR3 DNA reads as TGTGCCAGCAGCGTCGGGGGGGGCGAGGAGACCCAGTACTTC. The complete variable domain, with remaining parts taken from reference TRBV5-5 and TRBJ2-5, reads DAGVTQSPTHLIKTRGQQVTLRCSPISGHKSVSWYQQVLGQGPQFIFQYYEKEERGRGNFPDRFSARQFPNYSSELNVNALLLGDSALYLCASSVGGGEETQYFGPGTRLLVL.

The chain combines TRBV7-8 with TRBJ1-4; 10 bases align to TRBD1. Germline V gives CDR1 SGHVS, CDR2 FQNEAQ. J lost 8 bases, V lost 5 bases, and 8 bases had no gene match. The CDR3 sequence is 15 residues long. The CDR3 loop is CASSTDRGLWEKLFF. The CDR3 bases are TGTGCCAGCAGCACCGACAGGGGGCTTTGGGAAAAACTGTTTTTT.

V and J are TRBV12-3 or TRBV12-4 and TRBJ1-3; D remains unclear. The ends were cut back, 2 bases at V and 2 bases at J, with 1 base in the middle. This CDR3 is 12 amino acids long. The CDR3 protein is CASSLTGNTIYF. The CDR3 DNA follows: TGTGCCAGCAGTTTAACTGGAAACACCATATATTTT.

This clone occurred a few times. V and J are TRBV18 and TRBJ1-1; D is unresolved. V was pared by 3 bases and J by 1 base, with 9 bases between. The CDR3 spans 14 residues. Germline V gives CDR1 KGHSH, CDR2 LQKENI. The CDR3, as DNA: TGTGCCAGCTCACCTGGGGTGAGGAACACTGAAGCTTTCTTT. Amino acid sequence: CASSPGVRNTEAFF. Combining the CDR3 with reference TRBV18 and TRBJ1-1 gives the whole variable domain NAGVMQNPRHLVRRRGQEARLRCSPMKGHSHVYWYRQLPEEGLKFMVYLQKENIIDESGMPKERFSAEFPKEGPSILRIQQVVRGDSAAYFCASSPGVRNTEAFFGQGTRLTVV.

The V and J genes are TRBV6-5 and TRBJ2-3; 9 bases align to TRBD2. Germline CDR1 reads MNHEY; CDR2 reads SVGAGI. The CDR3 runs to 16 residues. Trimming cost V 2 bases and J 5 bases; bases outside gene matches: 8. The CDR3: CASSYRAGGTRDTQYF. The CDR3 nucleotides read TGTGCCAGCAGTTACCGAGCGGGGGGTACGCGAGATACGCAGTATTTT.

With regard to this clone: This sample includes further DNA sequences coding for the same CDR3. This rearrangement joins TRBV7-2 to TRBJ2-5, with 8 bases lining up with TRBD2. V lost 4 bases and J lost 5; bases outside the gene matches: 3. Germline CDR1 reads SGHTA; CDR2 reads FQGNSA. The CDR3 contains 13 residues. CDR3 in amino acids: CASSSGGWETQYF. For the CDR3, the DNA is TGTGCCAGCAGCTCGGGGGGGTGGGAGACCCAGTACTTC.

The CDR3 DNA is TGTGCCACCAGCAGAGTGGGGAATCAGCCCCAGCATTTT. Translated, it gives CATSRVGNQPQHF. The chain is built from TRBV15 and TRBJ1-5, with D unclear. CDR1 and CDR2 (germline): LNHNV, YYDKDF (reference sequence). The CDR3 is 13 amino acids. Trimming cost V 1 base and J 4 bases, with 5 bases left between them.

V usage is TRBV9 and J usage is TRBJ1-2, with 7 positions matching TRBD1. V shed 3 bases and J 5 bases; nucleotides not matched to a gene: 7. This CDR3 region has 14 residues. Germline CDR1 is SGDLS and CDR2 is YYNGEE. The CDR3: CASSASQGGYGYTF. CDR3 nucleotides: TGTGCCAGCAGCGCCTCCCAGGGGGGGTATGGCTACACCTTC.